What follows are 21 T cell receptor beta chains derived from one specimen sequenced in a study of shared clonotypes between healthy human individuals. This table comes from immunoSEQ multiplex PCR, and its TCRdb copy is limited to in-frame clones, with some not included. Of hundreds of thousands of clones detected, 90% to 96% appear once; the ten largest clones hold 0.05% to 0.07%. The material sequenced was naive CD4+ T cells sorted from blood. Subset defined: CD45RA+ positively selected. Receptors were obtained from a woman aged 30 to 39 in good health.

The genes are TRBV7-2 and TRBJ2-7; 11 bases map to TRBD2. This CDR3 region has 15 residues. Germline loops: CDR1 SGHTA, CDR2 FQGNSA. With 3 bases clipped from V and 2 bases from J, the junction kept 3 bases outside the gene matches. CDR3 in amino acids: CASSFSGRGPYEQYF. Written as DNA, the CDR3 is TGTGCCAGCAGCTTTAGCGGGAGGGGCCCCTACGAGCAGTACTTC. Full variable domain (remainder filled in from reference TRBV7-2 and TRBJ2-7): GAGVSQSPSNKVTEKGKDVELRCDPISGHTALYWYRQSLGQGLEFLIYFQGNSAPDKSGLPSDRFSAERTGGSVSTLTIQRTQQEDSAVYLCASSFSGRGPYEQYFGPGTRLTVT.

The chain carries TRBV28 and TRBJ1-6; D uncertain. This CDR3 is 15 amino acids long. The germline gives CDR1 MDHEN, CDR2 SYDVKM. With 5 bases removed from V and 5 bases from J, the gap between germline ends came to 13 bases. The CDR3 coding sequence is TGTGCCAGCAGTCTCGTGGTCGGGGATAATTCACCCCTCCACTTT. It is translated as CASSLVVGDNSPLHF.

The V call is TRBV28, the J call TRBJ2-7; D is unresolved. CDR3 length: 12 residues. The V gene's germline CDR1 is MDHEN and CDR2 SYDVKM. Between the trimmed V and J ends, which lost 5 bases and 3 bases, there was a span of 8 bases. CDR3 residues: CASSGPVYEQYF. CDR3 nucleotides: TGTGCCAGCAGTGGGCCCGTCTACGAGCAGTACTTC.

The gene calls are TRBV7-3 and TRBJ2-1; 11 nucleotides agree with TRBD1. In germline, CDR1 is SGHTA, CDR2 FQGTGA. The CDR3 sequence is 15 residues long. The V and J ends lost 4 bases and 2 bases, in that order; junction bases with no gene match: 1. This CDR3 reads CASSSGQGAYNEQFF. As DNA, the CDR3 is TGTGCCAGCAGCTCGGGACAGGGGGCCTACAATGAGCAGTTCTTC.

The rearrangement links TRBV5-1 to TRBJ2-3, with TRBD2 matching over 11 bases. Germline V gene sequence: CDR1 SGHRS, CDR2 YFSETQ. V lost 0 bases to trimming and J lost 5 bases; unmatched junction nucleotides: 8. The CDR3 is 17 amino acids. The CDR3 DNA sequence: TGCGCCAGCAGCTTGGGGATCACTAGCGGGAGTGGAGATACGCAGTATTTT. As protein: CASSLGITSGSGDTQYF.

This sequence joins TRBV29-1 and TRBJ1-4; D remains ambiguous. Germline CDR1 SQVTM, CDR2 ANQGSEA. This CDR3 comprises 14 residues. Trimming shortened V by 5 bases and J by 3 bases, and 13 bases separated the two germline ends. This CDR3 reads CSVWVEAPNEKLFF. DNA of the CDR3: TGCAGCGTTTGGGTGGAAGCTCCTAATGAAAAACTGTTTTTT.

The chain has TRBV6-5 and TRBJ2-7, with D possibly TRBD2 on 6 matching bases. CDR3 length: 15 residues. Trimming took off 0 bases at V and 0 bases at J, with 9 bases between the two ends. CDR1 and CDR2 (germline): MNHEY, SVGAGI. The CDR3 is CASSYSRESSYEQYF. CDR3 DNA: TGTGCCAGCAGTTACTCGCGGGAATCCTCCTACGAGCAGTACTTC.

This rearrangement joins TRBV5-1 to TRBJ2-7, with D possibly TRBD1 on 6 matching bases. This CDR3 spans 15 amino acids. Trimming removed 0 bases from V and 3 bases from J, with 13 bases in between. Germline V gene sequence: CDR1 SGHRS, CDR2 YFSETQ. CDR3 in amino acids: CASSLATVTGYEQYF. DNA of the CDR3: TGCGCCAGCAGCTTGGCTACCGTGACAGGCTACGAGCAGTACTTC.

This chain links TRBV27 with TRBJ1-4; possibly TRBD1 for D (6 bases). The CDR3 extends over 14 amino acids. Trimming left V 6 bases short and J 8 bases short, with 16 bases between. CDR1 and CDR2 (germline): MNHEY, SMNVEV (reference sequence). CDR3 loop: CASRKFRGPEKLFF. The CDR3, as DNA: TGTGCCAGCAGGAAGTTCAGGGGACCCGAAAAACTGTTTTTT.

V gene TRBV2 combines with J gene TRBJ2-7, with 8 bases fitting TRBD2. Germline loops: CDR1 SNHLY, CDR2 FYNNEI. V shed 3 bases, J shed 12 bases, and the junction held 13 bases outside the gene matches. CDR3 length: 14 residues. The CDR3 loop is CASSEGAGAAGWYF. The DNA of the CDR3 is TGTGCCAGCAGTGAGGGAGCGGGGGCGGCCGGGTGGTACTTC.

The chain carries TRBV28 and TRBJ2-7; 11 nucleotides match TRBD2. The CDR3 length is 15 residues. V lost 2 bases and J lost 2; bases outside the gene matches: 2. CDR1 is MDHEN and CDR2 is SYDVKM in the germline V gene. The CDR3 here is CASSLLAGGTYEQYF. In nucleotides, the CDR3 is TGTGCCAGCAGTTTACTAGCGGGAGGAACCTACGAGCAGTACTTC.

The genes are TRBV11-1 and TRBJ2-7; perhaps TRBD1 as D (6 bases). CDR1 is SGHAT, CDR2 FQDESV, per germline (reference sequence). Deletions cut 0 bases from V and 6 bases from J, with 6 bases between. This CDR3 has 12 residues. The CDR3 loop is CASSLAGGEQYF. The CDR3 nucleotides read TGTGCCAGCAGCTTAGCAGGGGGCGAGCAGTACTTC.

V and J are TRBV9 and TRBJ1-2; TRBD1 matches 7 bases. V gave up 2 bases and J gave up 4 bases; unmatched junction bases: 17. Germline V lookup: CDR1 SGDLS, CDR2 YYNGEE. The CDR3 contains 18 residues. The CDR3 DNA is TGTGCCAGCAGCGTCCAGGGGGTTCTCAGGACACAGGTCTATGGCTACACCTTC. Amino acids: CASSVQGVLRTQVYGYTF.

DNA for the CDR3: TGTGCCAGCAGGGTGAGGGACAGTTCACCCCTCCACTTT. Encoded protein: CASRVRDSSPLHF. This rearrangement joins TRBV28 to TRBJ1-6; 7 bases fit TRBD1. CDR1 and CDR2 (germline): MDHEN, SYDVKM. The CDR3 runs 13 residues. V gave up 6 bases and J gave up 9 bases; unmatched junction bases: 5.

The V call is TRBV5-1, the J call TRBJ1-1; unclear D gene. Germline-derived CDR1 and CDR2 are SGHRS and YFSETQ. The CDR3 is made up of 16 amino acids. V lost 5 bases to trimming and J lost 0 bases, with 17 bases between them. This CDR3 reads CASRPYNAGLNTEAFF. CDR3 in DNA: TGCGCCAGCAGACCCTATAATGCGGGTCTGAACACTGAAGCTTTCTTT. Based on the CDR3 plus reference TRBV5-1 and TRBJ1-1, the full variable domain is KAGVTQTPRYLIKTRGQQVTLSCSPISGHRSVSWYQQTPGQGLQFLFEYFSETQRNKGNFPGRFSGRQFSNSRSEMNVSTLELGDSALYLCASRPYNAGLNTEAFFGQGTRLTVV.

The chain recombines TRBV15 with TRBJ2-7; D unclear. The CDR3 totals 13 residues. Germline assignment: CDR1 LNHNV and CDR2 YYDKDF (reference sequence). V lost 2 bases and J 0 bases, leaving 5 bases between the germline ends. CDR3 residues: CATSRQSSYEQYF. The CDR3 DNA reads as TGTGCCACCAGCAGACAGTCCTCCTACGAGCAGTACTTC.

DNA for the CDR3: TGCGCCAGCAGCCCGGGACAGGGCGTTGACACCATATATTTT. It is translated as CASSPGQGVDTIYF. The rearrangement uses TRBV5-1 and TRBJ1-3; 9 positions match TRBD1. Trimming at V came to 4 bases and at J to 8 bases, leaving 7 bases not matched to a gene. The CDR3 sequence is 14 residues long. Germline-derived CDR1 and CDR2 are SGHRS and YFSETQ.

The chain recombines TRBV5-1 with TRBJ2-4, with a tentative D call TRBD2 (5 bases). V was shortened by 4 bases and J by 0 bases, with 14 bases between the two germline ends. Looked up from germline, CDR1 is SGHRS and CDR2 is YFSETQ. CDR3 size: 16 residues. In nucleotides, the CDR3 is TGCGCCAGCAGCCCGGACTCCACGGTAGCCAAAAACATTCAGTACTTC. This gives the protein CASSPDSTVAKNIQYF.

The CDR3 DNA reads as TGTGCCAGCAGCGTGGCAAACGGACAGGCCAATACTGAAGCTTTCTTT. Protein: CASSVANGQANTEAFF. The gene calls are TRBV9 and TRBJ1-1; 7 bases line up with TRBD1. Trimming cost V 2 bases and J 5 bases; bases outside gene matches: 12. This CDR3 is 16 amino acids long. Germline CDR1 reads SGDLS; CDR2 reads YYNGEE.

The chain uses TRBV28 and TRBJ1-1; possibly TRBD1 for D (5 bases). The CDR3 spans 15 residues. Looked up from germline, CDR1 is MDHEN and CDR2 is SYDVKM. Trimming took 6 bases from V and 1 from J, leaving 15 bases between them. The CDR3 protein is CASSNTGFGNTEAFF. The CDR3 nucleotides are TGTGCCAGCAGCAATACAGGTTTTGGGAACACTGAAGCTTTCTTT.

The V gene is TRBV30, the J gene TRBJ1-4; 12 positions match TRBD1. The CDR3 loop spans 17 amino acids. Germline CDR1 reads GTSNPN; CDR2 reads SVGIG (reference sequence). The trim removed 0 bases at V and 9 bases at J, leaving 11 bases unmatched. The CDR3 loop reads CAWSVLVSGQGAKKLFF. The CDR3 DNA is TGTGCCTGGAGTGTATTAGTGTCGGGACAGGGGGCTAAAAAACTGTTTTTT.